This entry lists 5 T cell receptor beta chains sequenced from one sample in a study of blood T cells in healthy people across ages. For the second PCR, which ran for 7 to 11 cycles, a sample-barcoded 5' primer and a J-beta primer mix were used. MiXCR, run by TCRdb on the 5' RACE reads, gives a single entry per CDR3 protein. Among fewer than 900,000 distinct CDR3 sequences listed, approximately 39% were seen once. Sequenced input: blood. Receptor source: a woman in her sixties in good health.

CDR3 sequence (DNA): TGTGCCACCAGTGATCCCCAACTAGCGGGTTGGAATGAGCAGTTCTTC. Amino acid sequence: CATSDPQLAGWNEQFF. V is TRBV24-1 and J is TRBJ2-1, with TRBD2 identical over 9 bases. After removal of 3 bases from V and 7 bases from J, the junction contained 9 bases not matched to a gene. The V gene's germline CDR1 is KGHDR and CDR2 SFDVKD. The CDR3 length is 16 residues.

This rearrangement joins TRBV4-2 to TRBJ2-1; 8 positions agree with TRBD2. The germline CDR1 and CDR2 sequences are LGHNA and YNFKEQ. The CDR3 contains 14 residues. The ends lost 0 bases at V and 12 bases at J; junction bases unmatched: 7. The CDR3: CASSQEQRERVQFF. The CDR3 DNA reads as TGTGCCAGCAGCCAAGAACAGCGGGAGAGGGTGCAGTTCTTC.

The V call is TRBV7-9, the J call TRBJ2-2; no firm D call. The CDR3 loop spans 12 amino acids. The germline CDR1 and CDR2 sequences are SEHNR and FQNEAQ (reference sequence). The V gene lost 2 bases and the J gene lost 11 bases, with 9 bases spanning the gap. The CDR3 sequence: CASSLLSHELFF. In DNA, the CDR3 is TGTGCCAGCAGCTTATTGTCTCATGAGCTGTTTTTT.

The chain employs TRBV4-1 and TRBJ1-1; D call uncertain. Germline lookup yields CDR1 MGHRA and CDR2 YSYEKL. Trimming took off 0 bases at V and 1 base at J, with 15 bases between the two ends. The CDR3 sequence is 17 residues long. The DNA of the CDR3 is TGCGCCAGCAGCCAAGATCGCGCAGGAGTTTGGAACACTGAAGCTTTCTTT. Translating it yields CASSQDRAGVWNTEAFF.

This clonotype was counted between two and nine times. J is TRBJ2-3 and V is TRBV20-1, with 13 bases identical to TRBD2. The J segment lost 1 base and the V segment lost 3 bases, leaving 4 bases of the junction unmatched. The CDR3 contains 16 residues. The V gene's germline CDR1 is DFQATT and CDR2 SNEGSKA (reference sequence). In nucleotides, the CDR3 is TGCAGTGCTAGCACTAGCGGGAGGGGTGGCACAGATACGCAGTATTTT. It codes for CSASTSGRGGTDTQYF.